The sample holds a few counts of the clone carrying this TCR beta chain. Then a second PCR, running about 6 to 11 cycles, was carried out with a sample-barcoded 5' primer and a J-beta primer mix. TCRdb reprocessed the 5' RACE reads via MiXCR and lists one record per CDR3 protein. The data contain roughly 1,000,000 distinct CDR3 sequences, 25% of them singletons. The sample originates from a study of blood T cells in healthy people across ages. The CDR3 runs 17 residues. The J segment lost 4 bases and the V segment lost 0 bases, leaving 8 bases of the junction unmatched. Germline lookup yields CDR1 LGHDT and CDR2 YNNKEL (reference sequence). In addition, the sample was reused for a study of T cells of mothers and their children.

This TCR was sampled from a girl aged 2 to 9 in good health. This chain uses TRBV3-1 with TRBJ2-3, with 9 bases matching TRBD2. The sequenced sample consisted of blood. Here the CDR3 reads CASSQEEERGDADTQYF. The DNA for the CDR3 is TGTGCCAGCAGCCAAGAGGAGGAGCGGGGGGACGCAGATACGCAGTATTTT.